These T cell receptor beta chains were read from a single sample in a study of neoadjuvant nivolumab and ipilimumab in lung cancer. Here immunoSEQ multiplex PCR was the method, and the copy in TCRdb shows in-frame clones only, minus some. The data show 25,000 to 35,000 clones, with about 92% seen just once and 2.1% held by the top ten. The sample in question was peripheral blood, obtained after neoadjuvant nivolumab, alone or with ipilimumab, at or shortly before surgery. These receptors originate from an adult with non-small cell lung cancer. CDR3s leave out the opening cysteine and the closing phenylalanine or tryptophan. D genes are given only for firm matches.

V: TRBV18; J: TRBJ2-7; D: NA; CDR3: ASPRASWSSYEQY
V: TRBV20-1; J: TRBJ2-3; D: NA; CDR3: SASSVDTQY
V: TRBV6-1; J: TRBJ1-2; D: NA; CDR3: ASSEGLGQDYGYT
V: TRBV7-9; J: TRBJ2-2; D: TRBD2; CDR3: ASSLTSGNTGELF
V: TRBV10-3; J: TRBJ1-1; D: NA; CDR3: AISVRGEDTEAF
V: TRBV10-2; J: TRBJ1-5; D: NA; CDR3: ASSTEGWDNQPQH
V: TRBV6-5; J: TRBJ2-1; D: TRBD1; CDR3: ASSSQGNLF
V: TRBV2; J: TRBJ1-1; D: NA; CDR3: ASTIFRGRLGDTEAF
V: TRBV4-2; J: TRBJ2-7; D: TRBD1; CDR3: ASSLDSGTGGYEQY
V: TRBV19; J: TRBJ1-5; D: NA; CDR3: ASSMEWNQPQH
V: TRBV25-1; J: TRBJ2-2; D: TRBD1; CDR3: ASSGTGYTGELF
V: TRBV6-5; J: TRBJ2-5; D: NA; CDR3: ASSYGGLQETQY
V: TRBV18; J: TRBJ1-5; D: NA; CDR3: ASSLRGGLGQPQH
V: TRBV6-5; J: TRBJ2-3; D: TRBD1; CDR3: ASRTGEGTQY
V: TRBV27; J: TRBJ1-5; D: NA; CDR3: ASSLYRGIVNQPQH
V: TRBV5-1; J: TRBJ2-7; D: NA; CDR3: ASSLGIGAYEQY
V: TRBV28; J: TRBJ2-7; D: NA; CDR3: ASSPTFYEQY
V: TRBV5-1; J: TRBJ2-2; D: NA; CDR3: ASSLGGATGELF
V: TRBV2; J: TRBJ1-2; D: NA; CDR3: ANLRIPDYGYT
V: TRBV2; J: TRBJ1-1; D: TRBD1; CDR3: ASRKDRVDTEAF
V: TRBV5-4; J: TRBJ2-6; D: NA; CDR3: ASSSGSPGANVLT
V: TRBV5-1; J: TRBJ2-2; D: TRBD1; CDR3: ASSWRGQGANTGELF
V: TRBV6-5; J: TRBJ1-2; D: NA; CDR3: ASSQTVNYGYT
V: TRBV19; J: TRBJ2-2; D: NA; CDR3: ASSILYTGELF